This T cell receptor beta chain was obtained from a study of CD8+CD57+ T cells in acquired aplastic anemia. Across the study: Average DNA yield from sorted CD4+ and CD8+ cells was roughly 3.1 ug. Study observations and caveats: Sharing between patients and controls was observed for twenty-nine CD8+ CDR3 sequences. CD8+ Simpson's diversity did not differ significantly between patients and controls.

As to this clonotype: The antigen is undetermined.

The germline CDR1 and CDR2 sequences are DFQATT and SNEGSKA (reference sequence). The V end lost 3 bases, the J end lost 8 bases, and 16 bases lay between the germline ends. This CDR3 is built from 13 residues. CDR3 and TCR beta VDJ profiling relied on a genomic DNA template. Each CDR3 protein gets one entry after TCRdb re-called the reads with MiXCR. The sample yields hundreds of thousands of distinct CDR3 sequences, just under 70% seen once. The receptor comes from a human donor in good health, serving as a control. The rearrangement links TRBV20-1 to TRBJ1-1; tentatively, D is TRBD1 (6 bases). The specimen sequenced was sorted CD4+, CD8+, or CD8+CD57+ T cells (not recorded which) from PBMCs. In DNA form, the CDR3 reads TGCAGTGCTAGTGGAGGGGGTCCCTACGAAGCTTTCTTT. This codes for CSASGGGPYEAFF.